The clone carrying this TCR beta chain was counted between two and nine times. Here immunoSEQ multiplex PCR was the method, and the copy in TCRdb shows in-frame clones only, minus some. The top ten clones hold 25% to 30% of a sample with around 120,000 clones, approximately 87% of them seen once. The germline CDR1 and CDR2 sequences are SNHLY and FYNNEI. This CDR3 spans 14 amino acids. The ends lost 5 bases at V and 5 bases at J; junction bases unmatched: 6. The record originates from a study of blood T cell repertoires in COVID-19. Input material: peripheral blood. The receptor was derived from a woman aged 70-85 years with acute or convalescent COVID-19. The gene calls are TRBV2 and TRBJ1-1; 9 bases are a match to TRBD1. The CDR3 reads CASSLTGGGTEAFF. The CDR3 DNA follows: TGTGCCAGCAGTCTAACAGGGGGCGGTACTGAAGCTTTCTTT.